Below, one T cell receptor (beta chain) is given with its context. Which antigen it targets is not known. Base qualities are missing; no much larger clone stands one base away. At one collaborating source in Seattle, patients were enrolled during active infection and were followed longitudinally through the course of disease. Whole blood was collected in K2EDTA tubes by collaborating institutions according to the institutions' own protocols. For TCRbeta analysis, collaborators shipped samples in one of three forms: frozen whole blood, isolated PBMCs, or DNA extracted from either of those sample types. CDR1 and CDR2 are read off the germline V gene as LGHNA and YSLEER. Including cysteine and phenylalanine, the CDR3 has 15 amino acids. The read is trimmed to its CDR3 DNA, 45 bases read in frame from base 1. V loses 0 bases, J loses 4 bases, and the germline ends lie 12 bases apart. The record originates from a study of blood T cell repertoires in COVID-19 (dated by TCRdb to 2018 to 2020). Background for the entire study: The collaborator samples originated in the United States, Italy and Spain and spanned the acute and convalescent phases of COVID-19. The material from the prospective study consisted of cDNA or gDNA derived from T cells, B-cell-depleted T cells, or PBMCs. The dataset comprised deeply sampled blood TCRbeta repertoires from subjects exposed to, actively infected with, or recovered from COVID-19. The repertoires were released in a freely available public database intended as a resource for research on the immune response to SARS-CoV-2. Samples were obtained from the ongoing ImmuneRACE study (first 160 participants) and from about 1,300 subjects provided by 6 global collaborators. Sample metadata almost always included a de-identified subject ID, COVID-19 status, age in years and sex. Where available, HLA class I and class II types were taken from metadata supplied by the sample provider and were not determined by assay-based typing.

On the study overall, not on this receptor specifically: How much clinical and demographic metadata was included differed by source and by participant, and the metadata was provided uncurated.

TCRbeta CDR3 regions were amplified from genomic DNA by means of the immunoSEQ Assay, a bias-controlled multiplex PCR. In the original analysis: The number of nucleated cells in each sample was estimated by amplification of reference gene primers within the assay. To quantify the absolute abundance of each unique TCRbeta CDR3 rearrangement, sequence reads were collapsed and filtered. For each sample, productive Simpson clonality was calculated as the square root of Simpson's diversity index across productive rearrangements. Sourced from immuneACCESS, this table was stored by TCRdb with only in-frame sequences that have V and J called. A share of the clones is absent; for the studies checked, an unresolved V gene accounts for under half, and the remainder has no known explanation. V and J calls and clone size are those listed in that table; D and trimming were worked out from the DNA. This sample lists 300,000 to 400,000 clones; about 87% were detected once. Approximately 9.3% of the sample goes to the ten largest clones.

The sample consisted of peripheral blood. The TCR originated in a man in his thirties or forties with COVID-19, enrolled during active disease. Recombination connected TRBV4-3 to TRBJ1-2; 6 matching bases give a weak D call of TRBD1. The nucleotides read TGCGCCAGCAGCCAAGATAGCGGGGGCGGCTATGGCTACACCTTC. This sequence encodes CASSQDSGGGYGYTF.